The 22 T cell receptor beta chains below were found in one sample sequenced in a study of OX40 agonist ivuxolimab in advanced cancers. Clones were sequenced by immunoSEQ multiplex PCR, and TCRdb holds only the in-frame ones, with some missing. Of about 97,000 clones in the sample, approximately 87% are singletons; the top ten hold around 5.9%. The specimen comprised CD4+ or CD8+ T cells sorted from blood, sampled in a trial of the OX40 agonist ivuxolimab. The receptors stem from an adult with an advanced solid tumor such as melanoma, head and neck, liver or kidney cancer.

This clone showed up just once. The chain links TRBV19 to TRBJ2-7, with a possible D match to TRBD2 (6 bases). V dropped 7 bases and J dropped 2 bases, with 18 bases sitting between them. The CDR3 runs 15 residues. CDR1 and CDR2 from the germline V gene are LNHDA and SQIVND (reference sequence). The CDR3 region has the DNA TGTGCCAGTACACTCCGGGGCTCGGGGGCCTACGAGCAGTACTTC. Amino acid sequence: CASTLRGSGAYEQYF.

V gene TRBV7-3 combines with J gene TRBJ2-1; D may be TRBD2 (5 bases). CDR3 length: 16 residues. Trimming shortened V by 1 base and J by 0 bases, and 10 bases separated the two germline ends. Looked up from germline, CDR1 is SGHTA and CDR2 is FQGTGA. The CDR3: CASSLNAGSSYNEQFF. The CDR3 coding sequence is TGTGCCAGCAGCTTAAATGCGGGCAGCTCCTACAATGAGCAGTTCTTC.

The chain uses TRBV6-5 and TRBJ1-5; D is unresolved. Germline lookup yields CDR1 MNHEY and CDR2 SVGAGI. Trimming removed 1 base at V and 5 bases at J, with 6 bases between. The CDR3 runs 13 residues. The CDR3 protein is CASSYWRDQPQHF. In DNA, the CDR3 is TGTGCCAGCAGTTACTGGAGGGATCAGCCCCAGCATTTT.

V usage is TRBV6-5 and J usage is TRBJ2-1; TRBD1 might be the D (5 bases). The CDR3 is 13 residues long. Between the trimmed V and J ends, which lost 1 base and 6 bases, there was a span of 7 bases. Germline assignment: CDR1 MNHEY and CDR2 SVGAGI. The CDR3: CASSYFTGNEQFF. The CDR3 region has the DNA TGTGCCAGCAGTTACTTTACAGGCAATGAGCAGTTCTTC.

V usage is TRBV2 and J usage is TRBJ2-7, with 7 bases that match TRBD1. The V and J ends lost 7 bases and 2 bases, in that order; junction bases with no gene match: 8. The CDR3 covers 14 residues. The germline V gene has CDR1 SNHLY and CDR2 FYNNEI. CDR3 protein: CASTIDRAAYEQYF. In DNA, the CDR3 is TGTGCCAGCACCATAGACAGGGCAGCCTACGAGCAGTACTTC.

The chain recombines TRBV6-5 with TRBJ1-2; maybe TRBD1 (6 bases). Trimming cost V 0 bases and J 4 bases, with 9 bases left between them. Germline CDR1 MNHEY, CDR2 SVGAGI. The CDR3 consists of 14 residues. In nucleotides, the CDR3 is TGTGCCAGCAGTTACTCGGGAGGGGGCTATGGCTACACCTTC. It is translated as CASSYSGGGYGYTF.

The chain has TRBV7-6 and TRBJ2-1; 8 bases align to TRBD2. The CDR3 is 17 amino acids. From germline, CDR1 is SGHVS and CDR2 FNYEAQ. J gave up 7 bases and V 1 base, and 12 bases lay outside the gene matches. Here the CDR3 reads CASSLGPRGARINEQFF. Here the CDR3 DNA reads TGTGCCAGCAGCTTAGGACCGCGGGGGGCCCGGATTAATGAGCAGTTCTTC.

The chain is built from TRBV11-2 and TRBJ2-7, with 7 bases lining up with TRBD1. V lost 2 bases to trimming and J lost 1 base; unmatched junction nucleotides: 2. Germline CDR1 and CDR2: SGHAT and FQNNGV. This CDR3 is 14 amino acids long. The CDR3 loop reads CASSLPTGSYEQYF. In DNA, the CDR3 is TGTGCCAGCAGCTTACCGACAGGGTCCTACGAGCAGTACTTC.

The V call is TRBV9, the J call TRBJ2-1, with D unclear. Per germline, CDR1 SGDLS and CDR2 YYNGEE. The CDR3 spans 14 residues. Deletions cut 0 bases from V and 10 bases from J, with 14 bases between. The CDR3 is CASSVALGRFEQFF. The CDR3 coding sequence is TGTGCCAGCAGCGTAGCTCTGGGCCGCTTCGAGCAGTTCTTC.

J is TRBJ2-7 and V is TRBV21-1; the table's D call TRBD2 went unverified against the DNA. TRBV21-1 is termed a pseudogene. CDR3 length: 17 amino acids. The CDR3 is CASRLRGGRARSYEQYF. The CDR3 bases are TGTGCCAGCAGGCTTAGGGGGGGAAGGGCACGATCCTACGAGCAGTACTTC.

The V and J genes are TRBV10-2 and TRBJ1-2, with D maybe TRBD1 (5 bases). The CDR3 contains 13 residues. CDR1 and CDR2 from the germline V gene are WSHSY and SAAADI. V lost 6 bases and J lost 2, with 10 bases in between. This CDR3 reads CASSLGRNYGYTF. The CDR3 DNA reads TGCGCCAGCAGCCTGGGACGGAACTATGGCTACACCTTC.

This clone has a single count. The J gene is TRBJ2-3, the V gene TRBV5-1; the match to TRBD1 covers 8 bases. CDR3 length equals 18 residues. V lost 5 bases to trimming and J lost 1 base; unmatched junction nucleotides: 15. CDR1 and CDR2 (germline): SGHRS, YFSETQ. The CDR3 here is CASSPLPIPGGGTDTQYF. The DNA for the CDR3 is TGCGCCAGCAGTCCTTTGCCTATTCCAGGGGGCGGCACAGATACGCAGTATTTT.

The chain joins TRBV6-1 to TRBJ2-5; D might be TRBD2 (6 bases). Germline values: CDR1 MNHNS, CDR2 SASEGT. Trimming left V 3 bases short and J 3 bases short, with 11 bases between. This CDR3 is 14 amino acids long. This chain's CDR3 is CASSDRRREETQYF. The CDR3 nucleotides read TGTGCCAGCAGTGACCGGCGGAGGGAAGAGACCCAGTACTTC.

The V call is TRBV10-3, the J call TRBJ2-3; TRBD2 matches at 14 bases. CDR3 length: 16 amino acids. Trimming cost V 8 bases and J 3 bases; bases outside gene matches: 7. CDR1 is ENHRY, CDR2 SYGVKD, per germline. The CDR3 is CAISGLAGVRTDTQYF. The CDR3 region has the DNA TGTGCCATCTCGGGACTAGCGGGAGTGAGGACAGATACGCAGTATTTT.

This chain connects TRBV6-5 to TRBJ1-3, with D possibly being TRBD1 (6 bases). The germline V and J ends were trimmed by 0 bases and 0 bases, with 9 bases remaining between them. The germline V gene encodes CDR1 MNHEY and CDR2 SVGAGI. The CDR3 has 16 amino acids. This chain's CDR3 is CASSYSGGDSGNTIYF. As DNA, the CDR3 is TGTGCCAGCAGTTACTCGGGGGGCGACTCTGGAAACACCATATATTTT.

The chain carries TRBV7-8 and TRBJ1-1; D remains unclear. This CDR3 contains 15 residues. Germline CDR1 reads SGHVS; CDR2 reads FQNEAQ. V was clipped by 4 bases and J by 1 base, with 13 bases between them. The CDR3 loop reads CASSSNRHRNTEAFF. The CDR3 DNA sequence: TGTGCCAGCAGCTCGAATCGGCACCGGAACACTGAAGCTTTCTTT. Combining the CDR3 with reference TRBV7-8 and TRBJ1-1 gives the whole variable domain GAGVSQSPRYKVAKRGQDVALRCDPISGHVSLFWYQQALGQGPEFLTYFQNEAQLDKSGLPSDRFFAERPEGSVSTLKIQRTQQEDSAVYLCASSSNRHRNTEAFFGQGTRLTVV.

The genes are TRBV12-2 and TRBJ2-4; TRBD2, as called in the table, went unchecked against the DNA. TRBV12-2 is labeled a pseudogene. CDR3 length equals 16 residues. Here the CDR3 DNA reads TGTGCAAGTCGTCCCACCGGGGAAAAATCAAAAAACATTCAGTACTTC. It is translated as CASRPTGEKSKNIQYF.

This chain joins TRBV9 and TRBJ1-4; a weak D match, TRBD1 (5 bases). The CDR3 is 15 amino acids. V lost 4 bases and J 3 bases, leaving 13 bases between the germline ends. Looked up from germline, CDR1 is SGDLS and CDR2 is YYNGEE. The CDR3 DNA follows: TGTGCCAGCAGCACTTTTGGGGGGGCTAATGAAAAACTGTTTTTT. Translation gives CASSTFGGANEKLFF.

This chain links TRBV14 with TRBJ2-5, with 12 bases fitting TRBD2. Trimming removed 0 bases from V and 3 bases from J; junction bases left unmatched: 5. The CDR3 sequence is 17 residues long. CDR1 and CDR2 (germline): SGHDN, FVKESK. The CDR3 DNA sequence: TGTGCCAGCAGCCAAGAGGGGCGACTAGCGGGGGAAGAGACCCAGTACTTC. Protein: CASSQEGRLAGEETQYF.

The CDR3 region has the DNA TGTGCCAGCAGTCGGAGACTAGCGGGGGGGAATGAGCAGTTCTTC. Protein sequence: CASSRRLAGGNEQFF. This chain uses TRBV5-5 with TRBJ2-1; TRBD2 matches at 14 bases. J gave up 7 bases and V 5 bases, and 5 bases lay outside the gene matches. Looked up from germline, CDR1 is SGHKS and CDR2 is YYEKEE (reference sequence). The CDR3 extends over 15 amino acids.

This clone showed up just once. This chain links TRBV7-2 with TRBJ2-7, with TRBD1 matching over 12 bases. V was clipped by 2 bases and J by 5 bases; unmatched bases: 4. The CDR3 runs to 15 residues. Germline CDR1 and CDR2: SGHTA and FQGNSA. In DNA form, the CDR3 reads TGTGCCAGCAGCTTATTGGGACAGGGGGCTGACGAGCAGTACTTC. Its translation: CASSLLGQGADEQYF. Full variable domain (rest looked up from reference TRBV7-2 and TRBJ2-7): GAGVSQSPSNKVTEKGKDVELRCDPISGHTALYWYRQSLGQGLEFLIYFQGNSAPDKSGLPSDRFSAERTGGSVSTLTIQRTQQEDSAVYLCASSLLGQGADEQYFGPGTRLTVT.

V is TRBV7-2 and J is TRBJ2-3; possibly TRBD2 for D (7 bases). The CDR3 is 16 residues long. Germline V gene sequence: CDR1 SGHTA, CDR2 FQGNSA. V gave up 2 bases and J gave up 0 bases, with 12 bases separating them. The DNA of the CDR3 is TGTGCCAGCAGCTTAATCGCGGGGGCTAGCACAGATACGCAGTATTTT. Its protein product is CASSLIAGASTDTQYF.